This T cell receptor (beta chain) was observed in a study of brain T cells in children with intractable seizures. Using immunoSEQ multiplex PCR, the repertoire was profiled, and TCRdb retains in-frame clones only, with some absent. This sample has about 340,000 clones, with 85% to 95% found just once. V was cut by 1 base and J by 3 bases, with 11 bases left in between. The length of the CDR3 is 15 residues. Germline V CDR1 and CDR2: KGHDR, SFDVKD. Time point meaning: blood from clinic visit 5 months post-surgery; TSC patient then seizure free. Surgery cases with the highest brain T cell transcript signatures were chosen for sequencing.

The sample was peripheral blood, taken more than 4 months after surgery. This sequence was found in a boy under two years old with tuberous sclerosis and intractable seizures. The chain combines TRBV24-1 with TRBJ1-2; possible D gene TRBD1, 5 bases. The CDR3 loop reads CATSDFVGGYYGYTF. DNA of the CDR3: TGTGCCACCAGTGATTTTGTCGGGGGATACTATGGCTACACCTTC.